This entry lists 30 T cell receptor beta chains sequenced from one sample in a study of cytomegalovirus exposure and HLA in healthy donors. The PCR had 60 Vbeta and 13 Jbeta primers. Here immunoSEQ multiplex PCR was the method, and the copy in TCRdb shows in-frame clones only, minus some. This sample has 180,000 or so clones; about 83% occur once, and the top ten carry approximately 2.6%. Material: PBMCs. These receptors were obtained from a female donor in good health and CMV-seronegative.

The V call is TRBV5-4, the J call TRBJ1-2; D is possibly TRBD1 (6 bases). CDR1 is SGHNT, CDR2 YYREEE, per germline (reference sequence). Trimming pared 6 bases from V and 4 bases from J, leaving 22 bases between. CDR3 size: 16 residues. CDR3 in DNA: TGTGCCAGCATCCGTGGCCCCCGGGACACCGGCTATGGCTACACCTTC. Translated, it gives CASIRGPRDTGYGYTF.

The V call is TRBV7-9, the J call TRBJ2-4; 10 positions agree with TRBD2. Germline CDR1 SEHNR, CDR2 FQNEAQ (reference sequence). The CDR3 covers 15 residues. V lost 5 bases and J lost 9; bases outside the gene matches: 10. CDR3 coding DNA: TGTGCCAGCAGCCCGCCACTAGCGGGATGGGGCATTCAGTACTTC. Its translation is CASSPPLAGWGIQYF.

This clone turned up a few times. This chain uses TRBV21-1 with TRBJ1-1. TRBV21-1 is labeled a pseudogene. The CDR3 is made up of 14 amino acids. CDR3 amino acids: CASSGGGTNTEAFF. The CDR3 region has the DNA TGTGCCAGCTCTGGGGGGGGCACTAACACTGAAGCTTTCTTT.

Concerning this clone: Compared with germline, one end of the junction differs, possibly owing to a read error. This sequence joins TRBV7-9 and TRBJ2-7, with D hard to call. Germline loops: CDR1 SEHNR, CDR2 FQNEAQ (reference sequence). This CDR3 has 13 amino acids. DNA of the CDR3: TGTTCCAGCAGCGACGGAGCAGACTACGAGCAGTACTTC. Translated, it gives CSSSDGADYEQYF.

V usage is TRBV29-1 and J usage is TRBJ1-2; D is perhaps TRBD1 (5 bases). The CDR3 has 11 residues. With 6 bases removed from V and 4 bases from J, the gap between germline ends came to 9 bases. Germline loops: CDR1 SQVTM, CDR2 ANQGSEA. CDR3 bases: TGCAGCGTAAAGGGGCTCTATGGCTACACCTTC. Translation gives CSVKGLYGYTF.

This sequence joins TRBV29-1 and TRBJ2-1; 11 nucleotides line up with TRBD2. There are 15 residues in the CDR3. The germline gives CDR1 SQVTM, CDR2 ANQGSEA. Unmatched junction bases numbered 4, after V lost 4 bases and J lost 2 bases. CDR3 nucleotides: TGCAGCGTTGGTCTAGCGGGAGGTCCCTACAATGAGCAGTTCTTC. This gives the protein CSVGLAGGPYNEQFF.

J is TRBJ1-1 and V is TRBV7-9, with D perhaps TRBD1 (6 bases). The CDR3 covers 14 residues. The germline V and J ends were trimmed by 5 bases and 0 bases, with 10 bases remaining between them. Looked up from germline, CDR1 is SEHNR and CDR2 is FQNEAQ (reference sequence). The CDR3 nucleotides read TGTGCCAGCAGCCCCGGACAGATGAACACTGAAGCTTTCTTT. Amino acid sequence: CASSPGQMNTEAFF.

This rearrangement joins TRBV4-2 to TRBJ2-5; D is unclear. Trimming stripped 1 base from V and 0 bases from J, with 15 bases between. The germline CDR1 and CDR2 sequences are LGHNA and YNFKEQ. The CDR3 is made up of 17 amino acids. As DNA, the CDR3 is TGTGCCAGCAGCCAAGGGGCTGTACTTCAGTACCAAGAGACCCAGTACTTC. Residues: CASSQGAVLQYQETQYF.

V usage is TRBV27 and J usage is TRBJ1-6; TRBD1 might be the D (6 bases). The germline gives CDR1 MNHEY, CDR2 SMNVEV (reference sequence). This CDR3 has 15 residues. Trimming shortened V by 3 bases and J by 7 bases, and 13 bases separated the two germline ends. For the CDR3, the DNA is TGTGCCAGCAGTTTTGGTGTAAGGGGGAATTCACCCCTCCACTTT. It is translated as CASSFGVRGNSPLHF.

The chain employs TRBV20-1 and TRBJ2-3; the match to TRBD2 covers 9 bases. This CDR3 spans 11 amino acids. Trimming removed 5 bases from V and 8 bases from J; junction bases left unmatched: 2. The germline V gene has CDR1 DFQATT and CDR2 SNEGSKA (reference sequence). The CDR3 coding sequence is TGCAGTGCTCCGGGACTAGCTACGCAGTATTTT. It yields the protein CSAPGLATQYF.

CDR3 sequence: CASMGGYGYTF. Here the CDR3 DNA reads TGTGCCAGCATGGGGGGCTATGGCTACACCTTC. The V and J genes are TRBV2 and TRBJ1-2; maybe TRBD1 (5 bases). V lost 7 bases and J 4 bases, leaving 7 bases between the germline ends. Germline CDR1 and CDR2: SNHLY and FYNNEI. This CDR3 has 11 residues.

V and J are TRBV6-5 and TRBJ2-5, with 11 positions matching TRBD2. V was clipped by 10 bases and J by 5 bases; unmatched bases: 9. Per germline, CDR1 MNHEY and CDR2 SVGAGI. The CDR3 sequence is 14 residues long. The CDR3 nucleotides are TGTGCCACTAAGACTAGCGGGATATCTGAGACCCAGTACTTC. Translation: CATKTSGISETQYF.

Written as DNA, the CDR3 is TGTGCCAGCAGCTTAGGGACAGGGTTTGGCTACACCTTC. It is translated as CASSLGTGFGYTF. The V gene is TRBV11-3, the J gene TRBJ1-2; TRBD1 agrees at 8 bases. This CDR3 has 13 amino acids. Germline V gives CDR1 SGHNT, CDR2 YENEEA. Trimming took 1 base from V and 7 from J; bases not matched to a gene: 2.

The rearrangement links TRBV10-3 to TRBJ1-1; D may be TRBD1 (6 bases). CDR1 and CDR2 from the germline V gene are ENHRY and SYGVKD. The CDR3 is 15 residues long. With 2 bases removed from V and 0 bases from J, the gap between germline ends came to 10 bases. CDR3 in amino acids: CAISEVPGVNTEAFF. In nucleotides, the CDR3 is TGTGCCATCAGTGAGGTCCCAGGGGTGAACACTGAAGCTTTCTTT.

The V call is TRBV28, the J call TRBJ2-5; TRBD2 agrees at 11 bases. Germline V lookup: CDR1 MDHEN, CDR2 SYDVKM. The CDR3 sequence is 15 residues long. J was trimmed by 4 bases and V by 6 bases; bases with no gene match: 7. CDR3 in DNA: TGTGCCAGCAGCCTACTAGCGGGAGTTGGAGAGACCCAGTACTTC. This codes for CASSLLAGVGETQYF.

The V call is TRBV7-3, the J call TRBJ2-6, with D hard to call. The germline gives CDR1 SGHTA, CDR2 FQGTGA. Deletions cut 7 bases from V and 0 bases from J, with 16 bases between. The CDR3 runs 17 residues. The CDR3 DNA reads TGTGCCAGCACCACGGGTAGGAGTAGCTCTGGGGCCAACGTCCTGACTTTC. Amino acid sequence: CASTTGRSSSGANVLTF.

The CDR3 region has the DNA TGTGCCAGCAGTTTGGTAGGGGGCGGCTACAATGAGCAGTTCTTC. It codes for CASSLVGGGYNEQFF. This chain joins TRBV27 and TRBJ2-1, with 7 bases that match TRBD1. The CDR3 contains 15 residues. Germline loops: CDR1 MNHEY, CDR2 SMNVEV (reference sequence). The V and J ends lost 3 bases and 3 bases, in that order; junction bases with no gene match: 5.

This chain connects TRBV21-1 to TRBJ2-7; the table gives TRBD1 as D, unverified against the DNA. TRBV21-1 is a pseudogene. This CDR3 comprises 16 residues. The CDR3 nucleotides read TGTGCCAGCAACCCCCCAGGGGGCGCGAGGTCGTACGAGCAGTACTTC. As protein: CASNPPGGARSYEQYF.

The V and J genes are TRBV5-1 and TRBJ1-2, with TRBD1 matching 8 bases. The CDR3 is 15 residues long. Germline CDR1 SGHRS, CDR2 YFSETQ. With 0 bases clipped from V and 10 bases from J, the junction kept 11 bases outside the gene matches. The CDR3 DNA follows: TGCGCCAGCAGCTTGGCCCTGACAGGGGTCTGTGACTACACCTTC. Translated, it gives CASSLALTGVCDYTF. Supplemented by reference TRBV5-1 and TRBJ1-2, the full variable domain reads KAGVTQTPRYLIKTRGQQVTLSCSPISGHRSVSWYQQTPGQGLQFLFEYFSETQRNKGNFPGRFSGRQFSNSRSEMNVSTLELGDSALYLCASSLALTGVCDYTFGSGTRLTVV.

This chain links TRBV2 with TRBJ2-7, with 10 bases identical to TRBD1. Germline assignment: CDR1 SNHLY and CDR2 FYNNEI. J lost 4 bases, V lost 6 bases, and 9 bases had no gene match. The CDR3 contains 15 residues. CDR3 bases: TGTGCCAGCAGGACCTGGACAGGGGGAGGGTACGAGCAGTACTTC. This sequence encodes CASRTWTGGGYEQYF.

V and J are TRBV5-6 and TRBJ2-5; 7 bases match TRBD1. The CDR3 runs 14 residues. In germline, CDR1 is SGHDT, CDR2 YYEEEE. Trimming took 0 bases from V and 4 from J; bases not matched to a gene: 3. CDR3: CASSLGQGGETQYF. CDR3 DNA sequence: TGTGCCAGCAGCTTGGGACAGGGTGGAGAGACCCAGTACTTC. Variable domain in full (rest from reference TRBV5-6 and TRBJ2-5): DAGVTQSPTHLIKTRGQQVTLRCSPKSGHDTVSWYQQALGQGPQFIFQYYEEEERQRGNFPDRFSGHQFPNYSSELNVNALLLGDSALYLCASSLGQGGETQYFGPGTRLLVL.

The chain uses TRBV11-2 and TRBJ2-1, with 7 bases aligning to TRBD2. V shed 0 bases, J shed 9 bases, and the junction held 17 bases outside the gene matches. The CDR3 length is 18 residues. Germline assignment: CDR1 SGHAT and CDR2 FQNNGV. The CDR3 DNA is TGTGCCAGCAGCTTAGAGGCCTCGGGGGGACTGGGGGATGGTGAGCAGTTCTTC. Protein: CASSLEASGGLGDGEQFF.

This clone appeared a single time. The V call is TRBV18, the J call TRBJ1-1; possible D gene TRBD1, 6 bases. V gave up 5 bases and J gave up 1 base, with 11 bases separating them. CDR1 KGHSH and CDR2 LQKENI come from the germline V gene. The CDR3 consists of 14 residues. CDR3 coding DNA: TGTGCCAGCTCATCGACAGGCGGGAACACTGAAGCTTTCTTT. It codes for CASSSTGGNTEAFF.

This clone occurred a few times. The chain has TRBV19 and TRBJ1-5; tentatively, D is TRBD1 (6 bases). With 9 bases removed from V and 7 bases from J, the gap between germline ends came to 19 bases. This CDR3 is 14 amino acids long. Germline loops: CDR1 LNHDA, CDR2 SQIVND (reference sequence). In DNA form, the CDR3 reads TGTGCCAGCTCGACAGGTCGGGGGGCGCAGCCCCAGCATTTT. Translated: CASSTGRGAQPQHF.

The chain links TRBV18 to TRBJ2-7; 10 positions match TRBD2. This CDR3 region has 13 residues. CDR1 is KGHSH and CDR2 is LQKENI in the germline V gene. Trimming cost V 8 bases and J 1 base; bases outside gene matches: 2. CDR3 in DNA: TGTGCCAGCCGTAGCGGGAGGTCCTACGAGCAGTACTTC. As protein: CASRSGRSYEQYF.

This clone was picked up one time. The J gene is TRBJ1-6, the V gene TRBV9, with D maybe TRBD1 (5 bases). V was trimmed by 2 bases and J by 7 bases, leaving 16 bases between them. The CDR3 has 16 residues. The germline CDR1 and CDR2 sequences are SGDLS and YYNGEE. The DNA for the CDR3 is TGTGCCAGCAGCGTGTTACCCGGGACTGGGAATTCACCCCTCCACTTT. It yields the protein CASSVLPGTGNSPLHF.

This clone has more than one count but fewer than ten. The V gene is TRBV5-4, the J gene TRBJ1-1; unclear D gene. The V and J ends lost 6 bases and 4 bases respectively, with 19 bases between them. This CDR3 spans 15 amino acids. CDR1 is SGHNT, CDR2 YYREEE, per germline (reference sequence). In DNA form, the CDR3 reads TGTGCCAGCACCACAGAGGGCCTGATGTCCACTGAAGCTTTCTTT. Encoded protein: CASTTEGLMSTEAFF.

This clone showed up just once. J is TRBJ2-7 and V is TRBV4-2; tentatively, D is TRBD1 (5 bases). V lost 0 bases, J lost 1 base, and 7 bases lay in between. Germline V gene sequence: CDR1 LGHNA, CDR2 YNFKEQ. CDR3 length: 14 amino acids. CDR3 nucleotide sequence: TGTGCCAGCAGCCAAGATCAGGGATCCTACGAGCAGTACTTC. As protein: CASSQDQGSYEQYF.

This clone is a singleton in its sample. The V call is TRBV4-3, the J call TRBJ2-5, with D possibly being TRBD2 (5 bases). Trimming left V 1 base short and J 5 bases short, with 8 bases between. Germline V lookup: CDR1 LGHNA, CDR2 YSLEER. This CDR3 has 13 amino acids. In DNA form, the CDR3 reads TGCGCCAGCAGCCAAGGCCCGGGGGAGACCCAGTACTTC. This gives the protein CASSQGPGETQYF.

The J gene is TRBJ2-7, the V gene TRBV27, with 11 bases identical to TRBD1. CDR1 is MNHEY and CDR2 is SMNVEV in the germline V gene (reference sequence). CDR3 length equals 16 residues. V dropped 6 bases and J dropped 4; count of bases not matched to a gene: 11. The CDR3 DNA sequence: TGTGCCAGCAGGAGACCCGGGGGACAGGGGGTGTACGAGCAGTACTTC. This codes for CASRRPGGQGVYEQYF.